One sample yielded the 19 T cell receptor beta chains listed below, sequenced in a study of beta chain features in type 1 diabetes. The entirety of the isolated RNA underwent reverse transcription, so expressed TCRB transcripts were sequenced. The assay was immunoSEQ multiplex PCR, and TCRdb's table has in-frame clones only and misses some. The sample lists 900,000 or so clones; under 20% were seen once. Sequences were obtained from naive CD4+ T cells from blood. All receptors come from a woman younger than 35 in good health.

This clone was counted only a few times. The V call is TRBV18, the J call TRBJ2-7; possible D gene TRBD2, 6 bases. The CDR3 totals 15 residues. The germline V and J ends were trimmed by 2 bases and 2 bases, with 13 bases remaining between them. The germline gives CDR1 KGHSH, CDR2 LQKENI. The CDR3, as DNA: TGTGCCAGCTCACCATCGCCGATAGCGGCCTACGAGCAGTACTTC. It encodes CASSPSPIAAYEQYF.

This clone was picked up a small number of times. The V gene is TRBV5-6, the J gene TRBJ1-2; TRBD1 is a possible D gene (5 bases). Trimming cost V 4 bases and J 4 bases, with 17 bases left between them. Per germline, CDR1 SGHDT and CDR2 YYEEEE. This CDR3 is built from 15 residues. The CDR3 protein is CASSRPGTKLYGYTF. CDR3 nucleotide sequence: TGTGCCAGCAGCAGGCCCGGGACTAAGCTCTATGGCTACACCTTC.

This clone was counted a few times. The chain links TRBV9 to TRBJ2-1; D unclear. V was clipped by 3 bases and J by 5 bases, with 15 bases between them. CDR1 is SGDLS, CDR2 YYNGEE, per germline. This CDR3 comprises 15 residues. The CDR3 here is CASSGPPGWNNEQFF. Written as DNA, the CDR3 is TGTGCCAGCAGCGGCCCGCCGGGTTGGAACAATGAGCAGTTCTTC.

This clone was recorded a few times. The V call is TRBV9, the J call TRBJ1-2; perhaps TRBD1 as D (5 bases). V dropped 4 bases and J dropped 2 bases, with 12 bases sitting between them. The CDR3 runs 14 residues. CDR1 SGDLS and CDR2 YYNGEE come from the germline V gene. The CDR3 protein is CASSRDRYNYGYTF. As DNA, the CDR3 is TGTGCCAGCAGCCGAGACAGATACAACTATGGCTACACCTTC.

The chain employs TRBV6-6 and TRBJ1-2; D unresolved. The CDR3 length is 14 residues. The V and J ends lost 7 bases and 10 bases respectively, with 22 bases between them. Germline CDR1 and CDR2: MNHNY and SVGAGI (reference sequence). The CDR3 spells CASIESLRMGFYTF. Here the CDR3 DNA reads TGTGCCAGCATCGAGTCGTTACGTATGGGATTCTACACCTTC.

The sample holds a few counts of this clone. The chain links TRBV2 to TRBJ1-2; D perhaps matches TRBD1 (5 bases). The V gene's germline CDR1 is SNHLY and CDR2 FYNNEI. Trimming shortened V by 5 bases and J by 2 bases, and 12 bases separated the two germline ends. The CDR3 length is 14 residues. Written as DNA, the CDR3 is TGTGCCAGCAGTCAAGGGAGGGGAAACTATGGCTACACCTTC. It translates to CASSQGRGNYGYTF.

This clone was picked up a small number of times. The J gene is TRBJ1-2, the V gene TRBV15, with 7 bases that match TRBD1. The V gene end was trimmed by 4 bases and the J gene end by 2 bases; junction bases not matched to a gene: 1. Germline loops: CDR1 LNHNV, CDR2 YYDKDF (reference sequence). The CDR3 totals 13 residues. The CDR3 nucleotides read TGTGCCACCAGCAAGACAGGGAACTATGGCTACACCTTC. This gives the protein CATSKTGNYGYTF. The variable domain in full, with the rest retrieved from reference TRBV15 and TRBJ1-2, is DAMVIQNPRYQVTQFGKPVTLSCSQTLNHNVMYWYQQKSSQAPKLLFHYYDKDFNNEADTPDNFQSRRPNTSFCFLDIRSPGLGDTAMYLCATSKTGNYGYTFGSGTRLTVV.

A few counts support this clone. This chain uses TRBV28 with TRBJ2-5, with D tentatively TRBD2 (6 bases). This CDR3 has 12 residues. Looked up from germline, CDR1 is MDHEN and CDR2 is SYDVKM. The CDR3 reads CGASGSQETQYF. CDR3 DNA sequence: TGTGGCGCATCCGGGAGCCAAGAGACCCAGTACTTC.

The chain couples TRBV4-3 to TRBJ2-5; D is tentatively TRBD1 or TRBD2 (5 bases each). CDR3 length equals 16 residues. Trimming removed 2 bases from V and 5 bases from J, with 18 bases in between. In germline, CDR1 is LGHNA, CDR2 YSLEER. The CDR3 DNA sequence: TGCGCCAGCAGCCAAAGAGACGGGACCCCGGGGGAGACCCAGTACTTC. Its translation is CASSQRDGTPGETQYF.

Of note for this clone: The sample carries other DNA sequences with the same CDR3. The genes are TRBV27 and TRBJ1-4; the D is unclear. The V end was cut by 2 bases, the J end by 0 bases, with 4 bases between. Germline lookup yields CDR1 MNHEY and CDR2 SMNVEV (reference sequence). The CDR3 has 14 amino acids. The CDR3 region has the DNA TGTGCCAGCAGTTTACGTGCAACTAATGAAAAACTGTTTTTT. This codes for CASSLRATNEKLFF.

This chain uses TRBV9 with TRBJ2-1; D might be TRBD1 (5 bases). Germline values: CDR1 SGDLS, CDR2 YYNGEE. The CDR3 is made up of 14 amino acids. V lost 2 bases, J lost 1 base, and 7 bases lay in between. CDR3 loop: CASSVQGSYNEQFF. CDR3 bases: TGTGCCAGCAGCGTCCAGGGTTCCTACAATGAGCAGTTCTTC.

This clone came up a few times. This rearrangement joins TRBV21-1 to TRBJ1-2. TRBV21-1 is noted as a pseudogene. The CDR3 sequence is 13 residues long. DNA of the CDR3: TGTGCCAGCAGCAAAGTGATGGGTATTGGCTACACCTTC. Residues: CASSKVMGIGYTF.

This clone was found a few times. The rearrangement joins TRBV19 to TRBJ2-7; 10 nucleotides align to TRBD2. J lost 5 bases, V lost 9 bases, and 7 bases had no gene match. Germline V lookup: CDR1 LNHDA, CDR2 SQIVND (reference sequence). The CDR3 is 13 amino acids. CDR3 nucleotide sequence: TGTGCCAGGGGAGCGGGAGGGCCCGACGAGCAGTACTTC. Protein: CARGAGGPDEQYF.

This clone has a handful of counts. The chain joins TRBV2 to TRBJ1-2, with D perhaps TRBD1 (5 bases). V lost 2 bases, J lost 8 bases, and 9 bases lay in between. CDR3 size: 12 residues. In germline, CDR1 is SNHLY, CDR2 FYNNEI. For the CDR3, the DNA is TGTGCCAGCAGTGAACAGGGTTACGGCTACACCTTC. Translated: CASSEQGYGYTF.

The sample holds a few counts of this clone. The chain recombines TRBV4-3 with TRBJ2-1; possible D gene TRBD1, 5 bases. The CDR3 length is 13 residues. Germline V gene data show CDR1 as LGHNA and CDR2 as YSLEER. Trimming removed 4 bases from V and 9 bases from J, with 13 bases in between. DNA for the CDR3: TGCGCCAGCAGCCTATCACAGCAGGGTGAGCAGTTCTTC. Protein sequence: CASSLSQQGEQFF.

This clone was counted only a few times. The rearrangement uses TRBV5-4 and TRBJ2-5; TRBD2 is a possible D gene (7 bases). Germline V gives CDR1 SGHNT, CDR2 YYREEE (reference sequence). Trimming cost V 7 bases and J 3 bases, with 19 bases left between them. The CDR3 consists of 15 residues. CDR3 DNA: TGTGCCAGCGGGCCGAAGGGGGGGGATGAAGAGACCCAGTACTTC. Its protein is CASGPKGGDEETQYF.

This clone was detected only a few times. This chain joins TRBV10-3 and TRBJ2-5; 12 nucleotides agree with TRBD2. The CDR3 has 17 residues. Germline-derived CDR1 and CDR2 are ENHRY and SYGVKD. V lost 0 bases and J lost 4; bases outside the gene matches: 6. The DNA for the CDR3 is TGTGCCATCAGTGAGTCCCCTAGCGGGAGGGCCAGAGAGACCCAGTACTTC. Translation gives CAISESPSGRARETQYF.

The V and J genes are TRBV11-2 and TRBJ2-5, with a tentative D call TRBD2 (6 bases). V gave up 1 base and J gave up 2 bases, with 14 bases separating them. This CDR3 comprises 16 residues. Germline CDR1 SGHAT, CDR2 FQNNGV. This CDR3 reads CASSLVTGAVQETQYF. CDR3 nucleotide sequence: TGTGCCAGCAGCTTAGTCACGGGAGCGGTGCAAGAGACCCAGTACTTC.

This chain links TRBV7-2 with TRBJ1-4; no clear D gene. Germline CDR1 reads SGHTA; CDR2 reads FQGNSA. The V gene lost 2 bases and the J gene lost 2 bases, with 9 bases spanning the gap. This CDR3 spans 15 amino acids. CDR3 loop: CASSLSGRTNEKLFF. The CDR3 DNA is TGTGCCAGCAGCTTAAGCGGGAGGACTAATGAAAAACTGTTTTTT. The whole variable domain, remainder taken from reference TRBV7-2 and TRBJ1-4, is GAGVSQSPSNKVTEKGKDVELRCDPISGHTALYWYRQSLGQGLEFLIYFQGNSAPDKSGLPSDRFSAERTGGSVSTLTIQRTQQEDSAVYLCASSLSGRTNEKLFFGSGTQLSVL.